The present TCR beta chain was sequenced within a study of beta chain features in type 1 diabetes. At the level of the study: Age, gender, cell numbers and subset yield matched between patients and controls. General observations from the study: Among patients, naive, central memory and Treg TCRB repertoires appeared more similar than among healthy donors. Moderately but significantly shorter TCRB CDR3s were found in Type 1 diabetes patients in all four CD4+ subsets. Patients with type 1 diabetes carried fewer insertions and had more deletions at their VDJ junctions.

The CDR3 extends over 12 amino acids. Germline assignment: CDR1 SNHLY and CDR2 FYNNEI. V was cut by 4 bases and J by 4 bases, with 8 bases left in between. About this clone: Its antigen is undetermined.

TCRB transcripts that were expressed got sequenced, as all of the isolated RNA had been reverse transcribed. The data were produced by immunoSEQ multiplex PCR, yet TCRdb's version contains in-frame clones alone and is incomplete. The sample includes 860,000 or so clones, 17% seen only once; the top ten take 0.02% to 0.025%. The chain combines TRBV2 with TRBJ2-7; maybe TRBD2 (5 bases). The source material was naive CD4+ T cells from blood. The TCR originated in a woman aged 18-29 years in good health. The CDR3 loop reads CASSGWEYEQYF. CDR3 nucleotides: TGTGCCAGCAGTGGGTGGGAGTACGAGCAGTACTTC.